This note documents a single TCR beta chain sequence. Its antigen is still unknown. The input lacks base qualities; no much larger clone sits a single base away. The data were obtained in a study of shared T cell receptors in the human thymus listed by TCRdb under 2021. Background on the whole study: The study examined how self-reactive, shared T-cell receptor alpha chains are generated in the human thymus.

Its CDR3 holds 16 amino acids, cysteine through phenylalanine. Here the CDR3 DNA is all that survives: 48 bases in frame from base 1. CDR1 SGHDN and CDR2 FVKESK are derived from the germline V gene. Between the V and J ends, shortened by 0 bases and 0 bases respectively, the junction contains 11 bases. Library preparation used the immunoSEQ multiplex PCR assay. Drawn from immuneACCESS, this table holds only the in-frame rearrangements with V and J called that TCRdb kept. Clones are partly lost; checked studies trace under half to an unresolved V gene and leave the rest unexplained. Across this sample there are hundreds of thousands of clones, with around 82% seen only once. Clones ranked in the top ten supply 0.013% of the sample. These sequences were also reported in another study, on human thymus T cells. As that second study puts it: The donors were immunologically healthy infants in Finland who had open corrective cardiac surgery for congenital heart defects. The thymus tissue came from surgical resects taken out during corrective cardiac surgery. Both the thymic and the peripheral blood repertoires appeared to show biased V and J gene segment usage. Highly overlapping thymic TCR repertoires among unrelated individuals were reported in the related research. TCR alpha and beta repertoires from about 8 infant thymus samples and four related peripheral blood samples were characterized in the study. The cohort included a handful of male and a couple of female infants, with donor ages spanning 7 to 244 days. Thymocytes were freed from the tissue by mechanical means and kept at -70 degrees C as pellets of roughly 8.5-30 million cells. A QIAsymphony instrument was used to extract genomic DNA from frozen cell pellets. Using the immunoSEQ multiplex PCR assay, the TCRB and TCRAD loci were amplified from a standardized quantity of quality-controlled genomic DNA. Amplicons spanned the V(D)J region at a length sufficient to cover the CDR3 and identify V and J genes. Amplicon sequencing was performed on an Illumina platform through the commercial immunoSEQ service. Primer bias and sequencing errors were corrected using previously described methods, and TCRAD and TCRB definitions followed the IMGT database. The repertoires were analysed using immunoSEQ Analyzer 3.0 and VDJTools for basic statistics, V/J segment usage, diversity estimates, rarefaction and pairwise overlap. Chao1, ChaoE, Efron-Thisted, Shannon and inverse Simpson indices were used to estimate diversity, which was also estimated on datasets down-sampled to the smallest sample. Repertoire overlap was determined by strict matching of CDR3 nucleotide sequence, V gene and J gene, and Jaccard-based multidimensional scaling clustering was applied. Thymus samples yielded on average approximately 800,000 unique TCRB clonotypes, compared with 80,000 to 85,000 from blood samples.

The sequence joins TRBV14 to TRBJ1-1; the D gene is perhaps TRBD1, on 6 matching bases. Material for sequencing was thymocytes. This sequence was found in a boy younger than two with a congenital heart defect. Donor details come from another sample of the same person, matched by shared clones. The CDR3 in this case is CASSQELGQLNTEAFF. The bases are TGTGCCAGCAGCCAAGAACTGGGACAACTGAACACTGAAGCTTTCTTT.